This T cell receptor (beta chain) was found in a study of blood T cells in healthy people across ages. Germline assignment: CDR1 SQVTM and CDR2 ANQGSEA. The V gene end was trimmed by 4 bases and the J gene end by 0 bases; junction bases not matched to a gene: 12. CDR3 length: 17 residues. This clonotype was recorded at least ten times. It was with a sample-barcoded 5' primer and a J-beta primer mix that a second PCR of about 7 to 12 cycles was run. TCRdb called the 5' RACE reads again in MiXCR, with one record for every CDR3 protein. The table has around 1,900,000 distinct CDR3 sequences, more than 35% seen once; the top ten hold 23%.

V gene TRBV29-1 combines with J gene TRBJ2-7; 10 nucleotides align to TRBD2. This TCR derives from a human donor in good health. Sample: blood. The CDR3 DNA follows: TGCAGCGTTGCAGGCCTAGCGGGGGTCGAAAGCTCCTACGAGCAGTACTTC. The encoded protein is CSVAGLAGVESSYEQYF.